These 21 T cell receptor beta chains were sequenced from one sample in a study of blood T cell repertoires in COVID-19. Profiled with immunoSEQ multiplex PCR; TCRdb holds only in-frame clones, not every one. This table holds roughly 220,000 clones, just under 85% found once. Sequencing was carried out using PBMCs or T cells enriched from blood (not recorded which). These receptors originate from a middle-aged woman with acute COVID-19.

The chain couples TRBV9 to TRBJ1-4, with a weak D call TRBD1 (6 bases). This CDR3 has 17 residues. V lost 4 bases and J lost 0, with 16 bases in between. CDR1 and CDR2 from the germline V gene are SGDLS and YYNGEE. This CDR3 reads CASSPRGYHATNEKLFF. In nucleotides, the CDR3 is TGTGCCAGCAGCCCGAGGGGGTATCATGCAACTAATGAAAAACTGTTTTTT.

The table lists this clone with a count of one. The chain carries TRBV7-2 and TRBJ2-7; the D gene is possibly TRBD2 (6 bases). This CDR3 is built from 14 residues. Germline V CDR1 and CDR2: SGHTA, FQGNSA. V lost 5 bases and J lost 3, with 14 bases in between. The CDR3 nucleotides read TGTGCCAGCAGCACGTGGGCGGGGCACTACGAGCAGTACTTC. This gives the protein CASSTWAGHYEQYF.

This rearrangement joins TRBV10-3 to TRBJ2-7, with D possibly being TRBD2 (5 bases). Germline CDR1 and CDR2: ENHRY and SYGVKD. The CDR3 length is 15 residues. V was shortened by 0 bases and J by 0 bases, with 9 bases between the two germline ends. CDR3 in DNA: TGTGCCATCAGTGAGTCAGGTACTAGCTCCTACGAGCAGTACTTC. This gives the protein CAISESGTSSYEQYF.

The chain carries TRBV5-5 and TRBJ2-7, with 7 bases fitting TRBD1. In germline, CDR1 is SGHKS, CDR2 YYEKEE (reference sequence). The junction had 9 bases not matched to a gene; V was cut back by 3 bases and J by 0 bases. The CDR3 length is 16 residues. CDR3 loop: CASSSVRAGGSYEQYF. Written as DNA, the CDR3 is TGTGCCAGCAGCTCGGTAAGGGCAGGGGGCTCCTACGAGCAGTACTTC.

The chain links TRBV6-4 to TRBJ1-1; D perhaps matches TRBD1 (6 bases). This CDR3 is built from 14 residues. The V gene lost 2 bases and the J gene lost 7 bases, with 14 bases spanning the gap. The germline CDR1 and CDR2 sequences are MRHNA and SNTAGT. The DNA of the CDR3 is TGTGCCAGCAGTGACCAATTGGGACACCGTGAAGCTTTCTTT. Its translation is CASSDQLGHREAFF.

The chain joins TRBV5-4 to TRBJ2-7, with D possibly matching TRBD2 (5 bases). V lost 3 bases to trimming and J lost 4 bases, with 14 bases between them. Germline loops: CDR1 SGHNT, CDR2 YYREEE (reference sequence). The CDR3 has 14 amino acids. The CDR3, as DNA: TGTGCCAGCAGCTCCGAGCGGAGCTGGTACGAGCAGTACTTC. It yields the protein CASSSERSWYEQYF.

The CDR3 region is CASSPSGIGTGELFF. CDR3 in DNA: TGTGCCAGCAGCCCCAGCGGGATCGGGACCGGGGAGCTGTTTTTT. V gene TRBV27 combines with J gene TRBJ2-2; 7 nucleotides line up with TRBD2. The trim removed 6 bases at V and 5 bases at J, leaving 9 bases unmatched. CDR3 length: 15 amino acids. The germline V gene encodes CDR1 MNHEY and CDR2 SMNVEV (reference sequence).

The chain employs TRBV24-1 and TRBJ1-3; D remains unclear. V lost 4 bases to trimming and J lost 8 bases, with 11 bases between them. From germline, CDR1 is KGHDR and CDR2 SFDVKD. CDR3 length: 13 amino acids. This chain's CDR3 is CATSDTLGDTIYF. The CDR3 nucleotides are TGTGCCACCAGTGACACTCTAGGAGACACCATATATTTT.

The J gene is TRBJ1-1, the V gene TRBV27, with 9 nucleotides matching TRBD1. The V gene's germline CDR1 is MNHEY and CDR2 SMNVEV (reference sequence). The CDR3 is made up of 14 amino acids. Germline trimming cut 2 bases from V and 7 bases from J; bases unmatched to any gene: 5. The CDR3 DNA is TGTGCCAGCAGTTTAGGACTGGGACAGGGTGAAGCTTTCTTT. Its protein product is CASSLGLGQGEAFF.

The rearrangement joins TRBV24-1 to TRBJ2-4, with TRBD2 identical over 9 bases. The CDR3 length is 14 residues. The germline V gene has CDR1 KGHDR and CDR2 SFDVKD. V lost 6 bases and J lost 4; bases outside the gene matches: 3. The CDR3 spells CATSSAGGKNIQYF. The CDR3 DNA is TGTGCCACCAGTTCGGCGGGAGGGAAAAACATTCAGTACTTC.

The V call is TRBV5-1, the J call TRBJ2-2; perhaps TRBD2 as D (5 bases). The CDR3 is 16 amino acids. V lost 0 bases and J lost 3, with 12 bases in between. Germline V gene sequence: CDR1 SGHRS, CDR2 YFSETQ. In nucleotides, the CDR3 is TGCGCCAGCAGCTTGGTTGGGGTGCGGGACACCGGGGAGCTGTTTTTT. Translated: CASSLVGVRDTGELFF.

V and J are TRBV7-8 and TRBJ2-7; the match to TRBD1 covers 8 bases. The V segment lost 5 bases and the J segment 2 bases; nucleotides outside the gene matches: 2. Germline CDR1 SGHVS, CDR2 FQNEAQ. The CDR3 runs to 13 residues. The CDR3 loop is CASSTGGPYEQYF. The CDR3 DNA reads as TGTGCCAGCAGCACAGGGGGTCCCTACGAGCAGTACTTC.

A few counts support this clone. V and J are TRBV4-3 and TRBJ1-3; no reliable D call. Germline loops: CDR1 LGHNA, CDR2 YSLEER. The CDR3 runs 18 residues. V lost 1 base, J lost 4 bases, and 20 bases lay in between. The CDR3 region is CASSQVRIGLSEGNTIYF. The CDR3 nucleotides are TGCGCCAGCAGCCAAGTCAGAATAGGTTTGTCGGAGGGAAACACCATATATTTT.

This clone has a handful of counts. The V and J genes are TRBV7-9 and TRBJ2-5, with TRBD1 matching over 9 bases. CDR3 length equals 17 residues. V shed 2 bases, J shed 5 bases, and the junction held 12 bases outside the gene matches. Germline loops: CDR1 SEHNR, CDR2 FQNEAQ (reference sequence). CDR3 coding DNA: TGTGCCAGCAGCTTACGGACAGGGGCCCTGGTATGGGAGACCCAGTACTTC. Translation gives CASSLRTGALVWETQYF.

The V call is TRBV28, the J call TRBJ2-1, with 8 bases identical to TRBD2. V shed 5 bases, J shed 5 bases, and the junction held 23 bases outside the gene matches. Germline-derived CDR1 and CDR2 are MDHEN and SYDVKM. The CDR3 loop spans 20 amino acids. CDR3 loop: CASSVARGSGNARPDNEQFF. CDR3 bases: TGTGCCAGCAGTGTAGCAAGGGGTAGCGGGAACGCAAGGCCGGACAATGAGCAGTTCTTC.

The CDR3 loop is CASSPPTGGPYEQYF. The CDR3 nucleotides are TGTGCCAGCTCACCACCGACAGGGGGCCCCTACGAGCAGTACTTC. The rearrangement joins TRBV18 to TRBJ2-7, with 10 bases aligning to TRBD1. V lost 0 bases to trimming and J lost 2 bases; unmatched junction nucleotides: 1. This CDR3 has 15 residues. Germline loops: CDR1 KGHSH, CDR2 LQKENI.

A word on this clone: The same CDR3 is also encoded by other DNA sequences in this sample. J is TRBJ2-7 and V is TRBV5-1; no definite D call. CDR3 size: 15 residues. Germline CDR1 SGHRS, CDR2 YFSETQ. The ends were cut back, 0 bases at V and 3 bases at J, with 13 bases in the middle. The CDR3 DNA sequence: TGCGCCAGCAGCTTGGGGGCCGGAAGCCGCTACGAGCAGTACTTC. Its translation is CASSLGAGSRYEQYF.

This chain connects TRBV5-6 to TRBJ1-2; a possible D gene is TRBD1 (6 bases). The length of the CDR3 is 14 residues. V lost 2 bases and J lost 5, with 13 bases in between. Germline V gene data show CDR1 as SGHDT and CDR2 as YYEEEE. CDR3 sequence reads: CASSLNGQTYGYTF. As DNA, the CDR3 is TGTGCCAGCAGCTTAAACGGACAGACATATGGCTACACCTTC. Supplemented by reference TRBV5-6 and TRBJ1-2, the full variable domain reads DAGVTQSPTHLIKTRGQQVTLRCSPKSGHDTVSWYQQALGQGPQFIFQYYEEEERQRGNFPDRFSGHQFPNYSSELNVNALLLGDSALYLCASSLNGQTYGYTFGSGTRLTVV.

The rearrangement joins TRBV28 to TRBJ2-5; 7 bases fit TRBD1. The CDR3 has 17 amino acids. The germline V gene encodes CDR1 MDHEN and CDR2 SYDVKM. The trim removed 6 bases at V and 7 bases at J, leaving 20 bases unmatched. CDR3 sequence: CASSPNGIKTGSRTQYF. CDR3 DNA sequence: TGTGCCAGCAGCCCAAACGGAATAAAGACAGGGAGTCGGACCCAGTACTTC.

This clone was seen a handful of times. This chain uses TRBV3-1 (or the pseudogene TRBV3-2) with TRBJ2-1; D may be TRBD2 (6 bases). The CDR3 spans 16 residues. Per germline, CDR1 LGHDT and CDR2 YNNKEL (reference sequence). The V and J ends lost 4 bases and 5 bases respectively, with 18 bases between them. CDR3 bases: TGTGCCAGCAGCCTCCGAGGGGCGCGGGACCACAATGAGCAGTTCTTC. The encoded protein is CASSLRGARDHNEQFF.

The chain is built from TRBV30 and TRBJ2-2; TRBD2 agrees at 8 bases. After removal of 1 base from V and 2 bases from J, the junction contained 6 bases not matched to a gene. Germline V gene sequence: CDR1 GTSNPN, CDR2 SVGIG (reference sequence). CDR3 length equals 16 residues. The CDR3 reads CAWSGASGLNTGELFF. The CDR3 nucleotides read TGTGCCTGGAGTGGTGCTAGCGGGCTTAACACCGGGGAGCTGTTTTTT.